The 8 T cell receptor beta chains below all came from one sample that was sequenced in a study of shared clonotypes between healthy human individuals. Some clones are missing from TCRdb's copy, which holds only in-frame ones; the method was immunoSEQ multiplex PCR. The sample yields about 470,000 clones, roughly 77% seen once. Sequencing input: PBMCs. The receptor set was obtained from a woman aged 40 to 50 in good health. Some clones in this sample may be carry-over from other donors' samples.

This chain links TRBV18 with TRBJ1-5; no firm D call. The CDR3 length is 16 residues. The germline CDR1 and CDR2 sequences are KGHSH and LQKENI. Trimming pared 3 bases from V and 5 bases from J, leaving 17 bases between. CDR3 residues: CASSPLPLGSDQPQHF. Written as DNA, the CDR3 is TGTGCCAGCTCACCCCTACCTCTCGGGTCTGATCAGCCCCAGCATTTT.

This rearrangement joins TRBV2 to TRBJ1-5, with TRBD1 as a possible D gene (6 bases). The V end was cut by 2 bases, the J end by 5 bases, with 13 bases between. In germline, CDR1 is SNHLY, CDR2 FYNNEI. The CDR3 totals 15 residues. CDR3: CASSEPLAGDQPQHF. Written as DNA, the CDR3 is TGTGCCAGCAGTGAACCCCTCGCAGGGGATCAGCCCCAGCATTTT.

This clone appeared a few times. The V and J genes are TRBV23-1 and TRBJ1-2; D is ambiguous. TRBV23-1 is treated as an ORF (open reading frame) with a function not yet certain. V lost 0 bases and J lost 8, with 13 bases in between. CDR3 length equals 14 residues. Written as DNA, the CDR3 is TGCGCCAGCAGTCAATCAGGCCGGCCGCGAGGCTACACCTTC. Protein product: CASSQSGRPRGYTF.

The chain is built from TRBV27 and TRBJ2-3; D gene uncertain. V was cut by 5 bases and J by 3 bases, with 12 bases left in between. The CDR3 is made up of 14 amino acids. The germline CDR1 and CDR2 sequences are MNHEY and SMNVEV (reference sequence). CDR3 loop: CASSQGLGTDTQYF. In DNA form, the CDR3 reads TGTGCCAGCAGTCAAGGTCTAGGGACAGATACGCAGTATTTT.

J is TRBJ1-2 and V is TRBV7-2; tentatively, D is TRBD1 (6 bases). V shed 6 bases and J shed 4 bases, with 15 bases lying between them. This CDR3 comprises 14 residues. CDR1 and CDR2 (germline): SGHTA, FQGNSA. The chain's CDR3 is CASSPRQAIYGYTF. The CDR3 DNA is TGTGCCAGCAGTCCTAGACAGGCCATCTATGGCTACACCTTC.

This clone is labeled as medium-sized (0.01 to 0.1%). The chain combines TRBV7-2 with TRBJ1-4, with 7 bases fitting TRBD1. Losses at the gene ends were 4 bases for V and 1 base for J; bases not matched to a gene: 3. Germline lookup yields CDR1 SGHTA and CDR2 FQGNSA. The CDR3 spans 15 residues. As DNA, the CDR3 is TGTGCCAGCAGCTCAGGGGGGGAAACTAATGAAAAACTGTTTTTT. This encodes CASSSGGETNEKLFF.

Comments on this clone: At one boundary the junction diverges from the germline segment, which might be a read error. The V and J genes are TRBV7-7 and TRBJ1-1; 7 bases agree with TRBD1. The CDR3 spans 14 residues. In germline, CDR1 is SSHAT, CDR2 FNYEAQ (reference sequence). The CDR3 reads CASSVSRDSTEAFF. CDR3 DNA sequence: TGTGCTAGCAGCGTGTCCCGGGACAGTACTGAAGCTTTCTTT.

The CDR3 protein is CASSQDFLAGQETQYF. The CDR3 nucleotides read TGCGCCAGCAGCCAAGATTTCCTAGCGGGTCAAGAGACCCAGTACTTC. V usage is TRBV4-3 and J usage is TRBJ2-5; 8 bases match TRBD2. CDR3 length: 16 amino acids. CDR1 and CDR2 (germline): LGHNA, YSLEER. The V and J ends lost 0 bases and 2 bases, in that order; junction bases with no gene match: 5.